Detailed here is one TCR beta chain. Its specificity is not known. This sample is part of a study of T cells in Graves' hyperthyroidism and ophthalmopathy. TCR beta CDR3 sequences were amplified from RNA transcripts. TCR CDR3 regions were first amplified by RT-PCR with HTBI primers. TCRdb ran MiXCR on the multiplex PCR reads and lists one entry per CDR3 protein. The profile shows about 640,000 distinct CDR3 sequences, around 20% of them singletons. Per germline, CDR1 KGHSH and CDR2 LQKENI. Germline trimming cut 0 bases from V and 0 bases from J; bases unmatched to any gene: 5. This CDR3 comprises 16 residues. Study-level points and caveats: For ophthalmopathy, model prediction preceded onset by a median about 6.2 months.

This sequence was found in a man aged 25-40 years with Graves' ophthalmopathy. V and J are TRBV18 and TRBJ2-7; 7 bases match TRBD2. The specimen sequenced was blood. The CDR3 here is CASSPPGKRGSYEQYF. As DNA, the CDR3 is TGTGCCAGCTCACCACCGGGTAAGCGGGGCTCCTACGAGCAGTACTTC.